The 13 T cell receptor beta chains reported below all come from one sample, sequenced in a study of cytomegalovirus exposure and HLA in healthy donors. 13 Jbeta primers and 60 Vbeta primers were used for the PCR. Assay: immunoSEQ multiplex PCR; the TCRdb copy retains only in-frame clones and omits some. This sample has under 200,000 clones, with around 78% found just once. The sequenced material came from PBMCs. The receptors were sampled from a woman younger than 45 in good health and CMV-seropositive.

This chain links TRBV4-1 with TRBJ2-7; TRBD1 aligns across 7 bases. The CDR3 contains 14 residues. V dropped 4 bases and J dropped 0; count of bases not matched to a gene: 3. CDR1 and CDR2 from the germline V gene are MGHRA and YSYEKL. The CDR3 region is CASSRDRDSYEQYF. The DNA for the CDR3 is TGCGCCAGCAGCCGAGACAGGGACTCCTACGAGCAGTACTTC.

A single count supports this clone. The chain joins TRBV28 to TRBJ1-5; D is undetermined. Germline lookup yields CDR1 MDHEN and CDR2 SYDVKM. The V end lost 8 bases, the J end lost 7 bases, and 21 bases lay between the germline ends. This CDR3 has 15 amino acids. The CDR3 spells CASLSMSSAMQPQHF. CDR3 DNA sequence: TGTGCCAGCTTGAGTATGAGTTCTGCGATGCAGCCCCAGCATTTT.

This chain uses TRBV29-1 with TRBJ2-7, with TRBD1 matching 9 bases. Germline CDR1 is SQVTM and CDR2 is ANQGSEA. This CDR3 is 12 amino acids long. V trimming: 5 bases; J trimming: 6 bases; junction bases outside the gene matches: 5. CDR3 protein: CSVNRGRTEQYF. CDR3 sequence (DNA): TGCAGCGTTAACAGGGGGCGCACCGAGCAGTACTTC.

The chain couples TRBV5-4 to TRBJ2-7, with 11 bases fitting TRBD2. Germline CDR1 reads SGHNT; CDR2 reads YYREEE (reference sequence). J gave up 3 bases and V 4 bases, and 3 bases lay outside the gene matches. This CDR3 has 14 amino acids. CDR3 loop: CASSPGTSGYEQYF. The DNA for the CDR3 is TGTGCCAGCAGCCCCGGGACTAGCGGCTACGAGCAGTACTTC.

The J gene is TRBJ1-4, the V gene TRBV29-1; D remains unclear. Looked up from germline, CDR1 is SQVTM and CDR2 is ANQGSEA. With 7 bases removed from V and 8 bases from J, the gap between germline ends came to 11 bases. The CDR3 covers 11 residues. In DNA, the CDR3 is TGCAGCGCCGGGGTTAGGGAAAAACTGTTTTTT. Translating gives CSAGVREKLFF. Drawing the rest from reference TRBV29-1 and TRBJ1-4, the complete variable domain is SAVISQKPSRDICQRGTSLTIQCQVDSQVTMMFWYRQQPGQSLTLIATANQGSEATYESGFVIDKFPISRPNLTFSTLTVSNMSPEDSSIYLCSAGVREKLFFGSGTQLSVL.

This clone occurred once. The chain combines TRBV7-2 with TRBJ1-1, with D possibly matching TRBD1 (5 bases). The CDR3 covers 14 residues. Trimming stripped 5 bases from V and 0 bases from J, with 10 bases between. Germline V gives CDR1 SGHTA, CDR2 FQGNSA. CDR3 loop: CASSPQGLNTEAFF. The CDR3 DNA sequence: TGTGCCAGCAGCCCCCAGGGCCTGAACACTGAAGCTTTCTTT.

This rearrangement joins TRBV6-6 to TRBJ1-4; TRBD1 matches 8 bases. Looked up from germline, CDR1 is MNHNY and CDR2 is SVGAGI (reference sequence). The ends lost 6 bases at V and 7 bases at J; junction bases unmatched: 13. CDR3 size: 16 residues. The CDR3 DNA follows: TGTGCCAGCAGACCCGTACAGGGGGGGTTGGGTGAAAAACTGTTTTTT. Protein product: CASRPVQGGLGEKLFF.

The CDR3 loop is CASSFSRTVINQPQHF. CDR3 sequence (DNA): TGTGCCAGCAGCTTTTCCAGGACAGTCATCAATCAGCCCCAGCATTTT. The rearrangement links TRBV7-8 to TRBJ1-5, with TRBD1 as a possible D gene (6 bases). The CDR3 runs to 16 residues. Germline CDR1 and CDR2: SGHVS and FQNEAQ. V shed 3 bases and J shed 3 bases, with 15 bases lying between them.

This clone showed up just once. Mismatch with germline at one junction end may stem from a read error. The chain is built from TRBV7-9 and TRBJ2-5; TRBD1 matches 8 bases. The CDR3 is 14 residues long. Germline CDR1 is SEHNR and CDR2 is FQNEAQ (reference sequence). This chain's CDR3 is CSSTITGGQETQYF. The CDR3, as DNA: TGTTCCAGCACCATAACAGGGGGCCAAGAGACCCAGTACTTC. Full variable domain (rest looked up from reference TRBV7-9 and TRBJ2-5): DTGVSQNPRHKITKRGQNVTFRCDPISEHNRLYWYRQTLGQGPEFLTYFQNEAQLEKSRLLSDRFSAERPKGSFSTLEIQRTEQGDSAMYLCSSTITGGQETQYFGPGTRLLVL.

The chain uses TRBV2 and TRBJ2-2, with TRBD1 identical over 8 bases. The CDR3 spans 16 residues. V shed 6 bases, J shed 3 bases, and the junction held 9 bases outside the gene matches. From germline, CDR1 is SNHLY and CDR2 FYNNEI. CDR3 nucleotide sequence: TGTGCCAGCAGGGAGACAGGGGCCGGGTACACCGGGGAGCTGTTTTTT. It yields the protein CASRETGAGYTGELFF.

V gene TRBV9 combines with J gene TRBJ2-7; 9 bases fit TRBD2. Germline V lookup: CDR1 SGDLS, CDR2 YYNGEE. The V gene end was trimmed by 2 bases and the J gene end by 4 bases; junction bases not matched to a gene: 4. The CDR3 loop spans 14 amino acids. CDR3 residues: CASSVTSGVYEQYF. CDR3 nucleotides: TGTGCCAGCAGCGTGACTAGCGGTGTATACGAGCAGTACTTC.

The chain has TRBV5-4 and TRBJ2-1; 8 nucleotides agree with TRBD2. CDR1 and CDR2 (germline): SGHNT, YYREEE (reference sequence). Trimming at V came to 0 bases and at J to 10 bases, leaving 6 bases not matched to a gene. This CDR3 is 14 amino acids long. This chain's CDR3 is CASSLEGGGREQFF. The CDR3 DNA reads TGTGCCAGCAGCTTGGAAGGCGGGGGGAGAGAGCAGTTCTTC.

This chain links TRBV7-2 with TRBJ2-1, with D perhaps TRBD2 (6 bases). Trimming removed 2 bases from V and 10 bases from J, with 21 bases in between. This CDR3 comprises 16 residues. Per germline, CDR1 SGHTA and CDR2 FQGNSA. CDR3 sequence reads: CASSLSRTAGGREQFF. The CDR3 nucleotides are TGTGCCAGCAGCTTATCCCGTACGGCTGGGGGGAGGGAGCAGTTCTTC. Full variable domain (outside the CDR3, taken from reference TRBV7-2 and TRBJ2-1): GAGVSQSPSNKVTEKGKDVELRCDPISGHTALYWYRQSLGQGLEFLIYFQGNSAPDKSGLPSDRFSAERTGGSVSTLTIQRTQQEDSAVYLCASSLSRTAGGREQFFGPGTRLTVL.